The 28 T cell receptor beta chains given below trace back to one sample, sequenced in a study of T-cell memory formation after mild COVID-19. TCRdb ran MiXCR on the 5' RACE reads and lists one entry per CDR3 protein. The sample has over 70,000 distinct CDR3 sequences; about 15% are singletons. The sequenced sample was PBMCs or a T cell subset sorted from them (not recorded which). The receptor set was obtained from a young man who had mild COVID-19 (a few samples of this study predate the infection). Cell type and time point are not known.

This clonotype came up a few times. V usage is TRBV4-1 and J usage is TRBJ2-1, with D perhaps TRBD1 (5 bases). CDR1 MGHRA and CDR2 YSYEKL come from the germline V gene. This CDR3 is 14 amino acids long. V was trimmed by 3 bases and J by 3 bases, leaving 9 bases between them. CDR3 DNA: TGCGCCAGCAGCCATAGGGGCGGCTACAATGAGCAGTTCTTC. Translating it yields CASSHRGGYNEQFF.

This clonotype was observed a handful of times. This rearrangement joins TRBV7-9 to TRBJ2-1; the D gene is possibly TRBD2 (5 bases). V was cut by 0 bases and J by 5 bases, with 8 bases left in between. The germline CDR1 and CDR2 sequences are SEHNR and FQNEAQ (reference sequence). The CDR3 has 14 amino acids. The DNA for the CDR3 is TGTGCCAGCAGCTTAGCGGGGAGCCACAATGAGCAGTTCTTC. It translates to CASSLAGSHNEQFF.

This sequence joins TRBV6-6 and TRBJ2-7, with D perhaps TRBD1 or TRBD2 (5 bases each). This CDR3 has 13 residues. Germline V gene lookup returns CDR1 MNHNY and CDR2 SVGAGI (reference sequence). Deletions cut 4 bases from V and 2 bases from J, with 9 bases between. The CDR3 here is CASSSRGPYEQYV. The CDR3 DNA follows: TGTGCCAGCAGTTCCCGGGGCCCCTACGAGCAGTACGTC.

The V gene is TRBV4-3, the J gene TRBJ2-2; D might be TRBD1 or TRBD2, each matching 6 bases. This CDR3 comprises 15 residues. Deletions cut 0 bases from V and 8 bases from J, with 13 bases between. Germline values: CDR1 LGHNA, CDR2 YSLEER. Written as DNA, the CDR3 is TGCGCCAGCAGCCAAGATGAGGGGGGCTGGGGGGAGCTGTTTTTT. It codes for CASSQDEGGWGELFF.

This clonotype turned up a few times. The CDR3 DNA reads as TGCGCCAGCAGCTTTCAGCGGGGGGGCCTTGGAGATACGCAGTATTTT. Translation: CASSFQRGGLGDTQYF. The chain has TRBV5-1 and TRBJ2-3, with 10 bases lining up with TRBD2. The junction had 8 bases not matched to a gene; V was cut back by 2 bases and J by 5 bases. CDR1 SGHRS and CDR2 YFSETQ come from the germline V gene. The length of the CDR3 is 16 residues.

Regarding this clonotype: In this CDR3 the conserved last residue, phenylalanine or tryptophan, is missing, so a read error is likely. The DNA is left out, because the CDR3 cannot be placed on it with certainty; the CDR3 is given as TCRdb lists it. This chain links TRBV24-1 with TRBJ2-3. The CDR3 sequence runs 8 residues, both termini included. Germline V lookup: CDR1 KGHDR, CDR2 SFDVKD. This CDR3 reads CAPPRGSC.

This clonotype was detected only a few times. This chain uses TRBV5-6 with TRBJ1-1; D is unresolved. CDR1 and CDR2 from the germline V gene are SGHDT and YYEEEE. Trimming shortened V by 4 bases and J by 0 bases, and 7 bases separated the two germline ends. This CDR3 is built from 13 residues. This chain's CDR3 is CASSPELNTEAFF. CDR3 nucleotide sequence: TGTGCCAGCAGCCCGGAGCTGAACACTGAAGCTTTCTTT.

This clonotype was seen only a few times. The chain recombines TRBV5-1 with TRBJ1-1; D possibly corresponds to TRBD1 (6 bases). The CDR3 extends over 15 amino acids. The V gene's germline CDR1 is SGHRS and CDR2 YFSETQ. Trimming left V 0 bases short and J 4 bases short, with 13 bases between. This CDR3 reads CASSLGGGMTTEAFF. CDR3 coding DNA: TGCGCCAGCAGCTTGGGAGGGGGTATGACCACTGAAGCTTTCTTT.

The chain recombines TRBV11-2 with TRBJ2-7; 7 bases map to TRBD2. CDR1 is SGHAT and CDR2 is FQNNGV in the germline V gene. V trimming: 3 bases; J trimming: 0 bases; junction bases outside the gene matches: 8. The length of the CDR3 is 16 residues. This CDR3 is CASSFVGGGFSYEQYF. CDR3 sequence (DNA): TGTGCCAGCAGCTTCGTAGGCGGGGGTTTCTCCTACGAGCAGTACTTC.

This clonotype was counted between two and nine times. The V gene is TRBV6-5, the J gene TRBJ2-7, with D unclear. Germline V gene lookup returns CDR1 MNHEY and CDR2 SVGAGI. The V end was cut by 2 bases, the J end by 0 bases, with 8 bases between. The CDR3 consists of 14 residues. As DNA, the CDR3 is TGTGCCAGCAGTTACAAGTACAGCTCCTACGAGCAGTACTTC. The encoded protein is CASSYKYSSYEQYF.

This clonotype was found a few times. The V gene is TRBV5-1, the J gene TRBJ1-4; 8 bases are a match to TRBD1. The CDR3 has 16 amino acids. Germline assignment: CDR1 SGHRS and CDR2 YFSETQ. Trimming took 4 bases from V and 0 from J; bases not matched to a gene: 5. CDR3 coding DNA: TGCGCCAGCAGCGTGACAGGGGCGTCAACTAATGAAAAACTGTTTTTT. Residues: CASSVTGASTNEKLFF.

The V gene is TRBV7-8, the J gene TRBJ1-1; D gene uncertain. V shed 5 bases and J shed 1 base, with 5 bases lying between them. CDR3 length: 12 residues. The germline CDR1 and CDR2 sequences are SGHVS and FQNEAQ. The CDR3 DNA sequence: TGTGCCAGCAGCCCTCAGAACACTGAAGCTTTCTTT. Translated, it gives CASSPQNTEAFF. Combining the CDR3 with reference TRBV7-8 and TRBJ1-1 gives the whole variable domain GAGVSQSPRYKVAKRGQDVALRCDPISGHVSLFWYQQALGQGPEFLTYFQNEAQLDKSGLPSDRFFAERPEGSVSTLKIQRTQQEDSAVYLCASSPQNTEAFFGQGTRLTVV.

The sample holds a few counts of this clonotype. The genes are TRBV11-2 and TRBJ2-7, with D possibly TRBD2 on 6 matching bases. CDR3 length equals 12 residues. The V end lost 4 bases, the J end lost 6 bases, and 10 bases lay between the germline ends. Germline V gene lookup returns CDR1 SGHAT and CDR2 FQNNGV. The CDR3 reads CASSSRLVEQYF. In nucleotides, the CDR3 is TGTGCCAGCAGCTCGCGACTAGTCGAGCAGTACTTC.

V is TRBV4-1 and J is TRBJ2-2, with unresolved D. The ends were cut back, 1 base at V and 5 bases at J, with 14 bases in the middle. Germline CDR1 and CDR2: MGHRA and YSYEKL. This CDR3 contains 16 residues. The CDR3 reads CASSQAGRARTGELFF. CDR3 nucleotides: TGCGCCAGCAGCCAAGCTGGACGTGCGCGTACCGGGGAGCTGTTTTTT.

This clonotype was seen a single time. The J gene is TRBJ2-7, the V gene TRBV20-1; 9 bases line up with TRBD1. The CDR3 extends over 13 amino acids. In germline, CDR1 is DFQATT, CDR2 SNEGSKA (reference sequence). V shed 5 bases, J shed 5 bases, and the junction held 7 bases outside the gene matches. The DNA of the CDR3 is TGCAGTGCTTGGACAGGGGTCCTGGACGAGCAGTACTTC. Its translation is CSAWTGVLDEQYF.

The J gene is TRBJ2-5, the V gene TRBV29-1; 9 nucleotides line up with TRBD2. Germline V gene data show CDR1 as SQVTM and CDR2 as ANQGSEA. This CDR3 is 14 amino acids long. After removal of 4 bases from V and 4 bases from J, the junction contained 7 bases not matched to a gene. DNA for the CDR3: TGCAGCGTTGGATTAGCGGGGGAATTAGAGACCCAGTACTTC. It is translated as CSVGLAGELETQYF.

The DNA for the CDR3 is TGTGCCAGCAGCGGGGGGGACAGCAATGAGCAGTTCTTC. This sequence encodes CASSGGDSNEQFF. The genes are TRBV12-3 or TRBV12-4 and TRBJ2-1; the D gene is possibly TRBD2 (8 bases). V was cut by 6 bases and J by 6 bases, with 12 bases left in between. The CDR3 contains 13 residues.

The rearrangement joins TRBV4-3 to TRBJ1-1; the D gene is possibly TRBD1 (5 bases). Looked up from germline, CDR1 is LGHNA and CDR2 is YSLEER. The CDR3 has 15 amino acids. V was shortened by 1 base and J by 7 bases, with 16 bases between the two germline ends. The CDR3 loop reads CASSQASSGLGEAFF. The CDR3 region has the DNA TGCGCCAGCAGCCAAGCGTCCTCAGGGTTGGGTGAAGCTTTCTTT.

V gene TRBV20-1 combines with J gene TRBJ1-2; TRBD1 is a possible D gene (5 bases). The CDR3 has 15 residues. The germline V gene has CDR1 DFQATT and CDR2 SNEGSKA (reference sequence). The V end was cut by 6 bases, the J end by 4 bases, with 21 bases between. Here the CDR3 DNA reads TGCAGTGCCCCGGGGGGGTACAGGCTGTCCTATGGCTACACCTTC. Translated, it gives CSAPGGYRLSYGYTF.

The chain joins TRBV7-2 to TRBJ1-1, with 8 bases matching TRBD1. The CDR3 runs 13 residues. V lost 5 bases and J lost 6; bases outside the gene matches: 5. Germline V gene data show CDR1 as SGHTA and CDR2 as FQGNSA. CDR3 loop: CASSVTGDPEAFF. In nucleotides, the CDR3 is TGTGCCAGCAGCGTGACAGGGGACCCTGAAGCTTTCTTT.

The chain has TRBV6-5 and TRBJ2-7; maybe TRBD1 (5 bases). Trimming cost V 6 bases and J 4 bases, with 13 bases left between them. Per the germline V gene, CDR1 is MNHEY and CDR2 is SVGAGI. The CDR3 is 13 residues long. The DNA for the CDR3 is TGTGCCAGCAGCAGTTATCCAGGGTACGAGCAGTACTTC. Protein: CASSSYPGYEQYF.

V is TRBV6-2 or TRBV6-3 and J is TRBJ1-4; 10 bases line up with TRBD1. V was clipped by 6 bases and J by 8 bases; unmatched bases: 12. The CDR3 consists of 16 residues. The germline CDR1 and CDR2 sequences are MNHEY and SVGEGT. The CDR3 reads CASSYSRRDRGEKLFF. CDR3 in DNA: TGTGCCAGCAGCTACAGCCGCCGGGACAGGGGCGAAAAACTGTTTTTT.

V gene TRBV3-1 combines with J gene TRBJ2-6; D is uncertain. CDR1 is LGHDT and CDR2 is YNNKEL in the germline V gene (reference sequence). The CDR3 contains 15 residues. The V and J ends lost 4 bases and 0 bases respectively, with 7 bases between them. CDR3 nucleotide sequence: TGTGCCAGCAGCCCTGAGATCTCTGGGGCCAACGTCCTGACTTTC. Encoded protein: CASSPEISGANVLTF.

This clonotype has at least ten counts. The CDR3 region is CASSVAFYLSSYEQYV. The CDR3 bases are TGTGCCAGCAGCGTAGCTTTTTATCTGAGCTCCTACGAGCAGTACGTC. This chain uses TRBV9 with TRBJ2-7; D is ambiguous. V dropped 0 bases and J dropped 0 bases, with 13 bases sitting between them. This CDR3 contains 16 residues. From germline, CDR1 is SGDLS and CDR2 YYNGEE.

V gene TRBV11-2 combines with J gene TRBJ1-4, with 7 positions matching TRBD1. CDR1 and CDR2 (germline): SGHAT, FQNNGV. V shed 6 bases, J shed 7 bases, and the junction held 8 bases outside the gene matches. CDR3 length equals 14 residues. The CDR3 sequence is CASRLDRESEKLFF. As DNA, the CDR3 is TGTGCCAGCAGACTAGACAGGGAAAGTGAAAAACTGTTTTTT.

This clonotype has only a few counts. J is TRBJ2-3 and V is TRBV10-3; possibly TRBD2 for D (6 bases). Trimming pared 7 bases from V and 6 bases from J, leaving 14 bases between. Germline CDR1 reads ENHRY; CDR2 reads SYGVKD. The CDR3 sequence is 13 residues long. CDR3 in amino acids: CAITPEAGDTQYF. CDR3 DNA: TGTGCCATCACTCCTGAGGCGGGGGATACGCAGTATTTT.

This rearrangement joins TRBV4-1 to TRBJ2-1, with TRBD2 matching over 7 bases. CDR3 length: 16 residues. Losses at the gene ends were 1 base for V and 3 bases for J; bases not matched to a gene: 6. Looked up from germline, CDR1 is MGHRA and CDR2 is YSYEKL. The CDR3, as DNA: TGCGCCAGCAGCCAAGCCCAGACTAGCTTCTACAATGAGCAGTTCTTC. It translates to CASSQAQTSFYNEQFF.

This clonotype was picked up a small number of times. V and J are TRBV7-9 and TRBJ2-6; maybe TRBD1 (6 bases). Germline values: CDR1 SEHNR, CDR2 FQNEAQ (reference sequence). The CDR3 extends over 17 amino acids. V dropped 5 bases and J dropped 0 bases, with 14 bases sitting between them. The CDR3 sequence: CASSQHRDSSGANVLTF. For the CDR3, the DNA is TGTGCCAGCAGCCAACACAGGGATTCCTCTGGGGCCAACGTCCTGACTTTC.